This is a list of T cell receptor beta chains from one sample in a study of T cells in Graves' hyperthyroidism and ophthalmopathy. MiXCR, applied by TCRdb to the multiplex PCR reads, yields one record per CDR3 protein. The sample has about 290,000 distinct CDR3 sequences, approximately 18% seen once. The sequenced sample consisted of blood. The source is a man aged 50 to 59 with Graves' ophthalmopathy. Both conserved end residues are part of each CDR3. The D gene is left open where the match is weak. Not all rows give a size; the values are once, few, many and, for expanded clones, a class.

clone_size: -; cdr3_length: 13; v_call: TRBV7-3; d_call: -; j_call: TRBJ2-7; cdr3_aa: CASSWGRDYEQYF; cdr3_nt: TGTGCCAGCAGCTGGGGGCGGGACTACGAGCAGTACTTC
clone_size: -; cdr3_length: 19; v_call: TRBV11-2; d_call: TRBD2; j_call: TRBJ2-3; cdr3_aa: CASSLDLSWTSGSGDTQYF; cdr3_nt: TGTGCCAGCAGCTTAGATTTGTCTTGGACTAGCGGGAGTGGGGATACGCAGTATTTT
clone_size: few; cdr3_length: 14; v_call: TRBV24-1; d_call: TRBD1; j_call: TRBJ1-6; cdr3_aa: CATSAEGAHSPLHF; cdr3_nt: TGTGCCACCAGTGCCGAGGGGGCGCATTCACCCCTCCACTTT
clone_size: many; cdr3_length: 12; v_call: TRBV13; d_call: -; j_call: TRBJ2-2; cdr3_aa: CASSPYTGELFF; cdr3_nt: TGTGCCAGCAGCCCTTATACCGGGGAGCTGTTTTTT
clone_size: -; cdr3_length: 13; v_call: TRBV6-6; d_call: -; j_call: TRBJ2-1; cdr3_aa: CASSYSPYNEQFF; cdr3_nt: TGTGCCAGCAGTTACTCTCCGTACAATGAGCAGTTCTTC
clone_size: many; cdr3_length: 17; v_call: TRBV5-1; d_call: TRBD2; j_call: TRBJ2-2; cdr3_aa: CASSLGLAGFNTGELFF; cdr3_nt: TGCGCCAGCAGCCTGGGACTAGCGGGGTTTAACACCGGGGAGCTGTTTTTT
clone_size: many; cdr3_length: 13; v_call: TRBV30; d_call: -; j_call: TRBJ2-1; cdr3_aa: CAWSEGLYNEQFF; cdr3_nt: TGTGCCTGGAGTGAAGGTTTGTACAATGAGCAGTTCTTC
clone_size: -; cdr3_length: 11; v_call: TRBV20-1; d_call: -; j_call: TRBJ2-7; cdr3_aa: CSAQTEYEQYF; cdr3_nt: TGCAGTGCCCAGACCGAATACGAGCAGTACTTC
clone_size: many; cdr3_length: 17; v_call: TRBV18; d_call: TRBD2; j_call: TRBJ2-1; cdr3_aa: CASSPSIAGGSYNEQFF; cdr3_nt: TGTGCCAGCTCACCGTCAATAGCGGGCGGCTCCTACAATGAGCAGTTCTTC
clone_size: many; cdr3_length: 16; v_call: TRBV11-1; d_call: -; j_call: TRBJ2-7; cdr3_aa: CASSPSGAGLSYEQYF; cdr3_nt: TGTGCCAGCAGCCCCTCAGGGGCAGGCTTATCCTACGAGCAGTACTTC
clone_size: few; cdr3_length: 17; v_call: TRBV7-3; d_call: -; j_call: TRBJ1-1; cdr3_aa: CASSLGPGGTGGTEAFF; cdr3_nt: TGTGCCAGCAGCTTAGGGCCGGGGGGGACCGGGGGCACTGAAGCTTTCTTT
clone_size: -; cdr3_length: 16; v_call: TRBV5-6; d_call: TRBD1; j_call: TRBJ2-1; cdr3_aa: CASSLTGTGQGDEQFF; cdr3_nt: TGTGCCAGCAGCTTGACCGGGACAGGACAAGGGGATGAGCAGTTCTTC
clone_size: many; cdr3_length: 16; v_call: TRBV13; d_call: TRBD1; j_call: TRBJ2-7; cdr3_aa: CASSTLTGGSSYEQYF; cdr3_nt: TGTGCCAGCAGCACCCTGACAGGGGGAAGTTCCTACGAGCAGTACTTC
clone_size: few; cdr3_length: 14; v_call: TRBV10-3; d_call: -; j_call: TRBJ2-1; cdr3_aa: CAISEGRDTNEQFF; cdr3_nt: TGTGCCATCAGTGAGGGTAGAGATACGAATGAGCAGTTCTTC
clone_size: many; cdr3_length: 15; v_call: TRBV2; d_call: TRBD2; j_call: TRBJ2-1; cdr3_aa: CASSEKGLAGGEQFF; cdr3_nt: TGTGCCAGCAGTGAAAAGGGGCTAGCGGGAGGAGAGCAGTTCTTC
clone_size: -; cdr3_length: 13; v_call: TRBV2; d_call: -; j_call: TRBJ2-3; cdr3_aa: CASRGAGTDTQYF; cdr3_nt: TGTGCCAGCAGAGGGGCAGGCACAGATACGCAGTATTTT
clone_size: many; cdr3_length: 12; v_call: TRBV7-3; d_call: TRBD1; j_call: TRBJ2-1; cdr3_aa: CASSQGANEQFF; cdr3_nt: TGTGCCAGCAGCCAGGGGGCAAATGAGCAGTTCTTC
clone_size: -; cdr3_length: 13; v_call: TRBV14; d_call: TRBD1; j_call: TRBJ2-1; cdr3_aa: CATGGQGLNEQFF; cdr3_nt: TGTGCCACAGGGGGACAGGGTCTCAATGAGCAGTTCTTC
clone_size: few; cdr3_length: 13; v_call: TRBV20-1; d_call: -; j_call: TRBJ2-2; cdr3_aa: CSARGPNTGELFF; cdr3_nt: TGCAGTGCTAGAGGTCCTAACACCGGGGAGCTGTTTTTT
clone_size: -; cdr3_length: 17; v_call: TRBV6-1; d_call: -; j_call: TRBJ2-7; cdr3_aa: CSSSPTPMLQDDYEQYF; cdr3_nt: TGTTCCAGCAGTCCCACCCCTATGCTCCAGGATGACTACGAGCAGTACTTC
clone_size: many; cdr3_length: 15; v_call: TRBV30; d_call: -; j_call: TRBJ1-2; cdr3_aa: CAWRDPVGGAYGYTF; cdr3_nt: TGTGCCTGGAGGGACCCCGTCGGGGGCGCCTATGGCTACACCTTC
clone_size: once; cdr3_length: 14; v_call: TRBV25-1; d_call: -; j_call: TRBJ2-3; cdr3_aa: CASSEGASTDTQYF; cdr3_nt: TGTGCCAGCAGTGAGGGGGCTAGCACAGATACGCAGTATTTT
clone_size: -; cdr3_length: 14; v_call: TRBV10-3; d_call: TRBD2; j_call: TRBJ2-3; cdr3_aa: CAIRIAGHTDTQYF; cdr3_nt: TGTGCCATCAGGATAGCGGGGCACACAGATACGCAGTATTTT
clone_size: -; cdr3_length: 18; v_call: TRBV6-2/TRBV6-3; d_call: TRBD1; j_call: TRBJ1-5; cdr3_aa: CASSYSPGQGRVDQPQHF; cdr3_nt: TGTGCCAGCAGTTACTCGCCGGGACAGGGTCGGGTCGATCAGCCCCAGCATTTT
clone_size: many; cdr3_length: 14; v_call: TRBV27; d_call: -; j_call: TRBJ1-1; cdr3_aa: CASSLGRLNTEAFF; cdr3_nt: TGTGCCAGCAGCTTGGGCAGATTGAACACTGAAGCTTTCTTT
clone_size: few; cdr3_length: 16; v_call: TRBV6-1; d_call: TRBD2; j_call: TRBJ2-2; cdr3_aa: CASSERLAGGTGELFF; cdr3_nt: TGTGCCAGCAGTGAAAGGCTAGCGGGAGGCACCGGGGAGCTGTTTTTT
clone_size: -; cdr3_length: 16; v_call: TRBV19; d_call: TRBD2; j_call: TRBJ2-2; cdr3_aa: CASSKGGGANTGELFF; cdr3_nt: TGTGCCAGTAGTAAAGGTGGGGGGGCGAACACCGGGGAGCTGTTTTTT
clone_size: -; cdr3_length: 14; v_call: TRBV7-9; d_call: -; j_call: TRBJ2-3; cdr3_aa: CASSPDVPTDTQYF; cdr3_nt: TGTGCCAGCAGCCCCGATGTTCCTACAGATACGCAGTATTTT
clone_size: many; cdr3_length: 12; v_call: TRBV20-1; d_call: -; j_call: TRBJ2-5; cdr3_aa: CSARTGQETQYF; cdr3_nt: TGCAGTGCTAGGACCGGCCAAGAGACCCAGTACTTC
clone_size: few; cdr3_length: 15; v_call: TRBV28; d_call: -; j_call: TRBJ2-3; cdr3_aa: CASSTPDSAKDTQYF; cdr3_nt: TGTGCCAGCAGCACCCCGGACAGTGCTAAAGATACGCAGTATTTT
clone_size: -; cdr3_length: 15; v_call: TRBV5-4; d_call: -; j_call: TRBJ2-1; cdr3_aa: CASSLSTITYNEQFF; cdr3_nt: TGTGCCAGCAGCCTGAGTACGATCACCTACAATGAGCAGTTCTTC
clone_size: few; cdr3_length: 15; v_call: TRBV4-2; d_call: -; j_call: TRBJ2-2; cdr3_aa: CASSPGVNLVGELFF; cdr3_nt: TGTGCCAGCAGCCCAGGCGTAAACCTCGTTGGGGAGCTGTTTTTT
clone_size: many; cdr3_length: 11; v_call: TRBV28; d_call: -; j_call: TRBJ2-3; cdr3_aa: CATRGTDTQYF; cdr3_nt: TGTGCCACCAGGGGCACAGATACGCAGTATTTT
clone_size: few; cdr3_length: 12; v_call: TRBV20-1; d_call: TRBD2; j_call: TRBJ2-5; cdr3_aa: CSALGGGETQYF; cdr3_nt: TGCAGTGCTCTTGGGGGGGGGGAGACCCAGTACTTC
clone_size: -; cdr3_length: 14; v_call: TRBV28; d_call: -; j_call: TRBJ1-1; cdr3_aa: CASGPGLGNTEAFF; cdr3_nt: TGTGCCAGCGGTCCAGGGTTAGGGAACACTGAAGCTTTCTTT
clone_size: many; cdr3_length: 14; v_call: TRBV7-3; d_call: -; j_call: TRBJ2-1; cdr3_aa: CASSLTGGDNEQFF; cdr3_nt: TGTGCCAGCAGCTTAACGGGGGGTGACAATGAGCAGTTCTTC
clone_size: -; cdr3_length: 16; v_call: TRBV29-1; d_call: -; j_call: TRBJ2-2; cdr3_aa: CSVEDTGTANTGELLF; cdr3_nt: TGCAGCGTTGAAGACACCGGGACGGCGAACACCGGGGAGCTGCTTTTT
clone_size: -; cdr3_length: 13; v_call: TRBV29-1; d_call: TRBD2; j_call: TRBJ2-5; cdr3_aa: CSVAIAGGETQYF; cdr3_nt: TGCAGCGTTGCAATAGCGGGAGGAGAGACCCAGTACTTC
clone_size: few; cdr3_length: 15; v_call: TRBV19; d_call: -; j_call: TRBJ2-5; cdr3_aa: CASSPVGSRRETQYF; cdr3_nt: TGTGCCAGTAGTCCCGTGGGCAGTAGGCGAGAGACCCAGTACTTC
clone_size: many; cdr3_length: 14; v_call: TRBV2; d_call: TRBD2; j_call: TRBJ2-1; cdr3_aa: CASTPGTSFGEQFF; cdr3_nt: TGTGCCAGCACCCCCGGGACTAGTTTTGGGGAGCAGTTCTTC
clone_size: many; cdr3_length: 13; v_call: TRBV28; d_call: -; j_call: TRBJ1-2; cdr3_aa: CASLGQPNYGYTF; cdr3_nt: TGTGCCAGCCTAGGACAGCCCAACTATGGCTACACCTTC
clone_size: -; cdr3_length: 15; v_call: TRBV9; d_call: -; j_call: TRBJ1-1; cdr3_aa: CASSLNGRGNTEAFF; cdr3_nt: TGTGCCAGCAGCCTCAACGGACGGGGGAACACTGAAGCTTTCTTT
clone_size: many; cdr3_length: 17; v_call: TRBV9; d_call: TRBD2; j_call: TRBJ2-3; cdr3_aa: CASSLQGLAGRGDTQYF; cdr3_nt: TGTGCCAGCAGCCTACAGGGACTAGCGGGACGCGGAGATACGCAGTATTTT
clone_size: -; cdr3_length: 11; v_call: TRBV2; d_call: -; j_call: TRBJ2-3; cdr3_aa: CASSVGDTQYF; cdr3_nt: TGTGCCAGCAGTGTTGGAGATACGCAGTATTTT
clone_size: -; cdr3_length: 10; v_call: TRBV20-1; d_call: -; j_call: TRBJ2-1; cdr3_aa: CSAEYNEQFF; cdr3_nt: TGCAGTGCCGAGTACAATGAGCAGTTCTTC
clone_size: -; cdr3_length: 17; v_call: TRBV4-1; d_call: -; j_call: TRBJ2-1; cdr3_aa: CASSPRTGTSSYNEQFF; cdr3_nt: TGCGCCAGCAGCCCCAGAACAGGGACCAGCTCCTACAATGAGCAGTTCTTC
clone_size: many; cdr3_length: 15; v_call: TRBV11-2; d_call: TRBD2; j_call: TRBJ2-7; cdr3_aa: CASSTSGGWTYEQYF; cdr3_nt: TGTGCCAGCAGCACGTCGGGGGGTTGGACCTACGAGCAGTACTTC
clone_size: few; cdr3_length: 14; v_call: TRBV11-2; d_call: -; j_call: TRBJ2-7; cdr3_aa: CASSLVRTTYEQYF; cdr3_nt: TGTGCCAGCAGCTTAGTCAGGACTACCTACGAGCAGTACTTC
clone_size: many; cdr3_length: 14; v_call: TRBV7-3; d_call: -; j_call: TRBJ1-1; cdr3_aa: CASSLSAGNTEAFF; cdr3_nt: TGTGCCAGCAGCTTAAGCGCGGGGAACACTGAAGCTTTCTTT
clone_size: few; cdr3_length: 14; v_call: TRBV20-1; d_call: -; j_call: TRBJ2-4; cdr3_aa: CSARGSTGRDIQYF; cdr3_nt: TGCAGTGCTAGAGGGTCGACAGGGAGGGACATTCAGTACTTC
clone_size: many; cdr3_length: 13; v_call: TRBV7-9; d_call: -; j_call: TRBJ1-1; cdr3_aa: CASSLAWGPEAFF; cdr3_nt: TGTGCCAGCAGCTTAGCGTGGGGGCCTGAAGCTTTCTTT
clone_size: -; cdr3_length: 19; v_call: TRBV19; d_call: TRBD2; j_call: TRBJ2-5; cdr3_aa: CASSIVELAGEVLAETQYF; cdr3_nt: TGTGCCAGTAGTATAGTCGAGCTAGCGGGAGAGGTTTTAGCAGAGACCCAGTACTTC